The rows below give T cell receptor beta chains drawn from one sample of a study of blood T cell repertoires in COVID-19. TCRdb's table, derived via immunoSEQ multiplex PCR, lists solely in-frame clones and lacks some. The table includes 150,000 or so clones, 80% to 90% detected once. Sequencing used PBMCs or T cells enriched from blood (not recorded which). The receptors come from a woman in her 50s in a cohort exposed to, infected with or recovered from COVID-19 (not recorded which). CDR3s include the opening cysteine and the closing phenylalanine or tryptophan. The D gene is left open where the match is weak. Clone size is stated in some rows and not others, as once, few, many or a class when expanded.

TGTGCCGGACGGGGGGCTAACACCGGGGAGCTGTTTTTT,CAGRGANTGELFF,NA,TRBV2,NA,TRBJ2-2
TGTGCCAGCACCCAGCCTCCGAGCGGGGGGGCGCAGTATTTT,CASTQPPSGGAQYF,NA,TRBV9,TRBD2,TRBJ2-3
TGTGCCAGCTCACCACAAACCGTGGCCCAAGAGACCCAGTACTTC,CASSPQTVAQETQYF,NA,TRBV18,NA,TRBJ2-5
TGTGCCAGCAGCCTCTCGAGGGGGCGCACAGATACGCAGTATTTT,CASSLSRGRTDTQYF,few,TRBV3-1/TRBV3-2,TRBD1,TRBJ2-3
TGTGCCAGCGCGGGACAGGGTTCAGATACGCAGTATTTT,CASAGQGSDTQYF,NA,TRBV2,TRBD1,TRBJ2-3
TGTGCCACCATTAAACAAGTTACACAGAGTTCCGATCAGCCCCAGCATTTT,CATIKQVTQSSDQPQHF,NA,TRBV7-8,NA,TRBJ1-5
TGTGCCAGCAGAACAGGGAGCTATGGCTACACCTTC,CASRTGSYGYTF,NA,TRBV2,NA,TRBJ1-2
TGTGCCAGCAGCCAGAGCCCAGGGCCCTACAATGAGCAGTTCTTC,CASSQSPGPYNEQFF,NA,TRBV3-1/TRBV3-2,NA,TRBJ2-1
TGCGCCAGCAGCCAAGGGACAGGGGGCAGGGCCTACGAGCAGTACTTC,CASSQGTGGRAYEQYF,NA,TRBV4-1,TRBD1,TRBJ2-7
TGTGCCACCAGTTTAGCCCCTAGCAATCAGCCCCAGCATTTT,CATSLAPSNQPQHF,NA,TRBV24-1,NA,TRBJ1-5
TGTGCCAGCACCGCGGGGGGGGGAGATACGCAGTATTTT,CASTAGGGDTQYF,NA,TRBV27,TRBD2,TRBJ2-3
TGCAGCGTGGAACTCCAGCGGGATCAAGCCTACGAGCAGTACTTC,CSVELQRDQAYEQYF,NA,TRBV29-1,TRBD2,TRBJ2-7
TGTGCCAGCAGCTTCGCCCAGAATGCCTACGAGCAGTACTTC,CASSFAQNAYEQYF,NA,TRBV7-9,NA,TRBJ2-7
TGTGCCAGCAGTTTCGGGGGAAACTATGGCTACACCTTC,CASSFGGNYGYTF,once,TRBV28,NA,TRBJ1-2
TGCAGCGTTGAAGATGAAGCAGGGGTAGGAGAAAAACTGTTTTTT,CSVEDEAGVGEKLFF,NA,TRBV29-1,NA,TRBJ1-4
TGTGCCAGCACCGAATCCGACAGGGGGCGGACCGGGGAGCTGTTTTTT,CASTESDRGRTGELFF,NA,TRBV5-4,TRBD1,TRBJ2-2
TGTGCCAGTATGGGGACCCCAGGAGGGAATGAAAAACTGTTTTTT,CASMGTPGGNEKLFF,NA,TRBV19,NA,TRBJ1-4
TGTGCCAGTAGTATTGAGATTGGGGCAGGGACTGAAGCTTTCTTT,CASSIEIGAGTEAFF,NA,TRBV19,NA,TRBJ1-1
TGTGCCAGTAGTCGACTAGCGGGAGAGGATCAGTTCTTC,CASSRLAGEDQFF,NA,TRBV19,TRBD2,TRBJ2-1
TGTGCCAGCAGTTTAGGGTCTCCAGAGACAGGGGACCGCACAGATACGCAGTATTTT,CASSLGSPETGDRTDTQYF,NA,TRBV28,TRBD1,TRBJ2-3
TGTGCCAGCAGTCGGACTAGCGGGGGGATTGGTGAGCAGTTCTTC,CASSRTSGGIGEQFF,once,TRBV28,TRBD2,TRBJ2-1
TGTGCCAGCAGTGAAAGACCCTTTGGACAGGGCAACTATGGCTACACCTTC,CASSERPFGQGNYGYTF,few,TRBV6-4,TRBD1,TRBJ1-2
TGCGCCAGCATTCCGGGACAGGGGGATCAGTCCCAGCATTTT,CASIPGQGDQSQHF,once,TRBV23-1,TRBD1,TRBJ1-5
TGTGCCAGCTCACCTCGTATGGACAGGAACACCGGGGAGCTGTTTTTT,CASSPRMDRNTGELFF,NA,TRBV18,NA,TRBJ2-2
TGTGCCAGCAGCTTGGGACTAGGTCCTCTCGAGCAGTACTTC,CASSLGLGPLEQYF,NA,TRBV11-2,TRBD2,TRBJ2-7
TGTGCCAGTTGTGCAGAGGTAAGAGTTGGCTACACCTTC,CASCAEVRVGYTF,NA,TRBV28,NA,TRBJ1-2
TGTGCCAGCAGCCGTTGGGGCGGGGCGGCAGATACGCAGTATTTT,CASSRWGGAADTQYF,NA,TRBV7-6,NA,TRBJ2-3
TGTGCCAGCAGCTTAGAATATTTCGGGAGTGCAACTAATGAAAAACTGTTTTTT,CASSLEYFGSATNEKLFF,NA,TRBV7-2,NA,TRBJ1-4
TGTGCCAGCAGTTTATCGGGACAGGCGCGAGAGACCCAGTACTTC,CASSLSGQARETQYF,NA,TRBV27,TRBD1,TRBJ2-5
TGTGCCAGCAGCTTCAATACAGGGACGTACGCTTTCTTT,CASSFNTGTYAFF,few,TRBV7-3,NA,TRBJ1-1
TGTGCCAGTAGTATATGGACAGGCAATCAGCCCCAGCATTTT,CASSIWTGNQPQHF,few,TRBV19,NA,TRBJ1-5
TGTGCCAGCTTACGGGGTGACCAAGAGACCCAGTACTTC,CASLRGDQETQYF,NA,TRBV18,NA,TRBJ2-5
TGTGCCAGCAGCCAAACCGGAGGGCCCAACTATGGCTACACCTTC,CASSQTGGPNYGYTF,NA,TRBV3-1/TRBV3-2,NA,TRBJ1-2
TGCAGCGTCAAAGTGGGAGGTGGTGGAAACACCATATATTTT,CSVKVGGGGNTIYF,once,TRBV29-1,NA,TRBJ1-3
TGTGCCAGCAGTTACTCGGGAGGGGATAATTCACCCCTCCACTTT,CASSYSGGDNSPLHF,once,TRBV6-5,NA,TRBJ1-6
TGTGCCAGCAGCTCCACCCCGGGAGGGACTGAAGCTTTCTTT,CASSSTPGGTEAFF,NA,TRBV7-3,NA,TRBJ1-1
TGTGCCAGCAGCATCGGAGCGAACTACAATGAGCAGTTCTTC,CASSIGANYNEQFF,NA,TRBV9,NA,TRBJ2-1
TGTGCCAGCAGCTACAGCGGTAGCTCCTACGAGCAGTACTTC,CASSYSGSSYEQYF,NA,TRBV4-2,NA,TRBJ2-7
TGTGCCAGCAGCCCGTCAGGGGGCGACACTGAAGCTTTCTTT,CASSPSGGDTEAFF,NA,TRBV7-9,TRBD1,TRBJ1-1
TGTGCCAGCAGTGACTCTAGCGGGGGGGCCACAGATACGCAGTATTTT,CASSDSSGGATDTQYF,many,TRBV6-4,TRBD2,TRBJ2-3
TGTGCCAGCAATGTTAACTCTGGGGCCAACGTCCTGACTTTC,CASNVNSGANVLTF,NA,TRBV28,NA,TRBJ2-6